This TCR beta chain was captured by sequencing in a study of T cells in Graves' hyperthyroidism and ophthalmopathy. Study-level results: Most thyroid clonotypes expanded above 0.001 were also detected in blood. The model made its ophthalmopathy prediction, and onset followed a median approximately six months later.

Amplification targeted TCR beta CDR3 regions from RNA transcripts. With the HTBI primer set, the TCR CDR3 went through a first round of RT-PCR. Using its own MiXCR run on the multiplex PCR reads, TCRdb lists one record per CDR3 protein. The sample lists 750,000 to 900,000 distinct CDR3 sequences; more than 30% were seen once. When ophthalmopathy did not progress within 18 months, Graves' hyperthyroidism was considered stable. Patients were excluded for uncontrolled infection, other autoimmune disease, pregnancy or lactation. Of note for this clonotype: Antigen: not known. A much larger clonotype is one base distant, so this may be a read error.

Germline assignment: CDR1 SEHNR and CDR2 FQNEAQ (reference sequence). The CDR3 is 14 residues long. V was pared by 3 bases and J by 4 bases, with 4 bases of the junction left unmatched. The TCR was taken from a man younger than 35 with Graves' hyperthyroidism. Sequenced material: blood. This sequence joins TRBV7-9 and TRBJ1-1, with 8 bases that match TRBD1. The CDR3 is CASSFGQGITEAFF. The CDR3 nucleotides are TGTGCCAGCAGCTTCGGACAGGGTATCACTGAAGCTTTCTTT.